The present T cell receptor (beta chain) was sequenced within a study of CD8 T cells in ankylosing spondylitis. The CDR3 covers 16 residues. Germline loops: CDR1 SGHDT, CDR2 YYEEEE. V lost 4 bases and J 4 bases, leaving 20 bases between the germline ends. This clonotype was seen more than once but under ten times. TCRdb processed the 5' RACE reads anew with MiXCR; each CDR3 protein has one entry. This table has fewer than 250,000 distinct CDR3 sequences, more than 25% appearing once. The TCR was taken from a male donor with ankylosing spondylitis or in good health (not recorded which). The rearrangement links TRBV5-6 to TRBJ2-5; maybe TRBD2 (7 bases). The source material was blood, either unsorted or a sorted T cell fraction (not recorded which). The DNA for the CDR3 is TGTGCCAGCAGCCCCATACGGGGGGCGAGGTCAGAGACCCAGTACTTC. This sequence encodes CASSPIRGARSETQYF.